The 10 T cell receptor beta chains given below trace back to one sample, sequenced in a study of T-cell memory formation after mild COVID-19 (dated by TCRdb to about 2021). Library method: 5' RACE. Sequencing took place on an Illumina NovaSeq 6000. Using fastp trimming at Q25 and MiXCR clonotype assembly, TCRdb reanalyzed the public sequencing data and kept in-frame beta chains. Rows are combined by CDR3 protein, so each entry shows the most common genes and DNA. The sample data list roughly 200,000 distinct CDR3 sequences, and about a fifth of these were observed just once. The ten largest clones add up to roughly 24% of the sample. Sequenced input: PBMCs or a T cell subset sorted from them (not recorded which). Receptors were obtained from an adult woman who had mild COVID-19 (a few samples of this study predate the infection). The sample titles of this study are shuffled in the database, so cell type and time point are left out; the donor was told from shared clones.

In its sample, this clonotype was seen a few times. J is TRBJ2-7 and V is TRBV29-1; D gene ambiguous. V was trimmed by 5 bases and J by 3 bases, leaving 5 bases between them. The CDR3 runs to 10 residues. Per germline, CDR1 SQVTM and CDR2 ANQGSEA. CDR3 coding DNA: TGCAGCGTTTCGGACTACGAGCAGTACTTC. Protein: CSVSDYEQYF.

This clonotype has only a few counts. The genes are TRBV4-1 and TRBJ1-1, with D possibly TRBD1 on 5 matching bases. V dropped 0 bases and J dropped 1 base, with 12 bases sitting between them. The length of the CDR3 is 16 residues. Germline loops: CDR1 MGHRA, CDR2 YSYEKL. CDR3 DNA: TGCGCCAGCAGCCAAGAATTGCGGACATCGAACACTGAAGCTTTCTTT. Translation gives CASSQELRTSNTEAFF.

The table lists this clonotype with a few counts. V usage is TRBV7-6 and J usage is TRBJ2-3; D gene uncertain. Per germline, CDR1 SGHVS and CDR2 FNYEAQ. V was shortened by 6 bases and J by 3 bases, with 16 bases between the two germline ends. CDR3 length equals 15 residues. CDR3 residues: CASRSGVVRTDTQYF. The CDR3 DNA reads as TGTGCCAGCAGGAGTGGCGTGGTCCGAACAGATACGCAGTATTTT.

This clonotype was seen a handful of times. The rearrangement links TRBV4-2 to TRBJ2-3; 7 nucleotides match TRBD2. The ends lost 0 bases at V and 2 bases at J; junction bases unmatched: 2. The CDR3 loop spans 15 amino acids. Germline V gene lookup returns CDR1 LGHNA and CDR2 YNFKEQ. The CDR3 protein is CASSQEAGYTDTQYF. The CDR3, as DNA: TGTGCCAGCAGCCAAGAAGCGGGGTACACAGATACGCAGTATTTT.

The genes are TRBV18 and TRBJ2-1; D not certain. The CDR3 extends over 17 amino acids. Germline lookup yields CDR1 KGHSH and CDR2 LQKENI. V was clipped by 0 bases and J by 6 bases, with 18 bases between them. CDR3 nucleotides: TGTGCCAGCTCACCACCCCCCGGAGAAGAGGCCGCCAATGAGCAGTTCTTC. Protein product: CASSPPPGEEAANEQFF.

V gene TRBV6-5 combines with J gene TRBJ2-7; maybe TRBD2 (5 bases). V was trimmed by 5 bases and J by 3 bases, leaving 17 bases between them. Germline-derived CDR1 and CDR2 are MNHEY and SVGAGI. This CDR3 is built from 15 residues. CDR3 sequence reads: CASSTRALGIYEQYF. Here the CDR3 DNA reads TGTGCCAGCAGTACTAGGGCTTTGGGGATCTACGAGCAGTACTTC.

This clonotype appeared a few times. The CDR3 DNA reads TGTGCCTGGAGTGTTGGCTGGATCAATGAGCAGTTCTTC. It encodes CAWSVGWINEQFF. The chain combines TRBV30 with TRBJ2-1; unclear D gene. Trimming took 0 bases from V and 6 from J, leaving 9 bases between them. CDR3 length equals 13 residues. Germline CDR1 is GTSNPN and CDR2 is SVGIG (reference sequence).

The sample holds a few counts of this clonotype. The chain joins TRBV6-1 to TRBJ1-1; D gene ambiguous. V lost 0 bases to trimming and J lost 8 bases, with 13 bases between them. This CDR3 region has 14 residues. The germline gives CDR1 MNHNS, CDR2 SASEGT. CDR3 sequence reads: CASSEAGSFPEAFF. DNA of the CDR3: TGTGCCAGCAGTGAAGCCGGGTCTTTTCCAGAAGCTTTCTTT.

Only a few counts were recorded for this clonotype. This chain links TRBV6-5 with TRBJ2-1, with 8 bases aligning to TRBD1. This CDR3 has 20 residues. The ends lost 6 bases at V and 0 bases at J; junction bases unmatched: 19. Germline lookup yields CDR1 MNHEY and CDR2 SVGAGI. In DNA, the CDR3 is TGTGCCAGCAGAACTTCAAGGGACAGGCCCATTTTAAGCTCCTACAATGAGCAGTTCTTC. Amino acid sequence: CASRTSRDRPILSSYNEQFF.

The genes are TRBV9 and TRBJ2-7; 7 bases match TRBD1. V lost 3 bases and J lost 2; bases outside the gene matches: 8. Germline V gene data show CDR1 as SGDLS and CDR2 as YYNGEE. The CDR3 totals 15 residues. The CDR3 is CASSAPDRAPYEQYF. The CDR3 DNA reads TGTGCCAGCAGCGCACCAGACAGGGCCCCCTACGAGCAGTACTTC.